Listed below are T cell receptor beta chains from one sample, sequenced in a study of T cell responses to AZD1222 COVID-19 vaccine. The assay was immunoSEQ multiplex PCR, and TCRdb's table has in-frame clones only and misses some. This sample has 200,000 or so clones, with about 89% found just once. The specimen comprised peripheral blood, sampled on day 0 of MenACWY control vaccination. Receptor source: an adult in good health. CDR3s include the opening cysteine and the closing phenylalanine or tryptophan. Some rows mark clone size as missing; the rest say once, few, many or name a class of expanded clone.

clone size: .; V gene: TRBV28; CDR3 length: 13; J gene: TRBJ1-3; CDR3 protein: CASSGEGVDTIYF
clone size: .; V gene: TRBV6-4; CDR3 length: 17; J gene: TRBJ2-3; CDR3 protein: CASSDFSREIIPDTQYF
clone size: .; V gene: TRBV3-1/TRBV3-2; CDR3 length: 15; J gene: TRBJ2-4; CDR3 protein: CASSQDGGSTNIQYF
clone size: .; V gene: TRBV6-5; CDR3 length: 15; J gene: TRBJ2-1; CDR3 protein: CASSYSSGGGNEQFF
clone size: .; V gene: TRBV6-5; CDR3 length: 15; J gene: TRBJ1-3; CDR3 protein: CASSRQGISGNTIYF
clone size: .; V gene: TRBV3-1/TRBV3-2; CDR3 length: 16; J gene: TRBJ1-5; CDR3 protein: CASSQEPGQGPPGQHF
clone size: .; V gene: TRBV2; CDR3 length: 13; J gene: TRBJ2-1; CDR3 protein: CASRTGYDNEQFF
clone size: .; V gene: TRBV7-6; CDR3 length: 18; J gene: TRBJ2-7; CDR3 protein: CASSLALAGGLLGYEQYF
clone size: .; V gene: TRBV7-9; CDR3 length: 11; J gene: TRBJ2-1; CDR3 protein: CASSREALQFF
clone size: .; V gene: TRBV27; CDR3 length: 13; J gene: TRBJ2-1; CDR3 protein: CASSPSAGNEQFF
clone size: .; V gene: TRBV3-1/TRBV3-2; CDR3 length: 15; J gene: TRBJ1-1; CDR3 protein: CASSQDLGGSTEAFF
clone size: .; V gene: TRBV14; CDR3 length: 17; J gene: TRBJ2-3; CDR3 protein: CASSQETGTAKADTQYF
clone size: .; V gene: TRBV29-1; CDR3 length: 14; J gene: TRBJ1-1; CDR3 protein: CSVAFGQGNTEAFF
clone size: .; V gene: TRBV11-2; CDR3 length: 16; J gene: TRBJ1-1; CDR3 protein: CASSLDDTGPNTEAFF
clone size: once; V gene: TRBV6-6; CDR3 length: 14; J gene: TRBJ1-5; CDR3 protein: CASSQGSGNQPQHF
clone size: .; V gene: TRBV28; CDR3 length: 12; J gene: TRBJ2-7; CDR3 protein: CASSSVGSEQYF
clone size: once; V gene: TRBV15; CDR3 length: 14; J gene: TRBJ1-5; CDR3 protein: CATSSSGVGQPQHF
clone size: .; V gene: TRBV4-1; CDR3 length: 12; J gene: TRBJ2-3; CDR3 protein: CASSPTGGTQYF
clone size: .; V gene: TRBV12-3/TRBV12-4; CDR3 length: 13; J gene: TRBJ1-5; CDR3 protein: CASSLGQFQPQHF
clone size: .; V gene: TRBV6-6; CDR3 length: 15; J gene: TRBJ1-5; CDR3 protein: CASRQGGFNNQPQHF
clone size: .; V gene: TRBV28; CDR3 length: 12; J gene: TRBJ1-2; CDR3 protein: CASSSRPYGYTF
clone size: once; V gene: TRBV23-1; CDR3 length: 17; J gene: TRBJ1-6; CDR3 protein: CASSQPFPTETGSPLHF
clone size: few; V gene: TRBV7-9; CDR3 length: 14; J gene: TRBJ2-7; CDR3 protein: CASSSTTGVYEQYF
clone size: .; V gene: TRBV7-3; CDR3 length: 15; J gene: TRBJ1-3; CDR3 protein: CASSQQGSSGNTIYF
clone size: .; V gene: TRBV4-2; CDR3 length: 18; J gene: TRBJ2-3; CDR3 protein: CASSQDEDGKGLTDTQYF
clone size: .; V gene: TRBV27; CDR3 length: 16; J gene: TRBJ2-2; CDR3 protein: CASHPMGAGNTGELFF
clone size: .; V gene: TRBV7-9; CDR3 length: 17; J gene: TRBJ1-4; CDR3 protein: CASSPGQVGAEGEKLFF
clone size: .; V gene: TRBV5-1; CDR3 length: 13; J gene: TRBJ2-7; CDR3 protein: CASSLDRPYEQYF